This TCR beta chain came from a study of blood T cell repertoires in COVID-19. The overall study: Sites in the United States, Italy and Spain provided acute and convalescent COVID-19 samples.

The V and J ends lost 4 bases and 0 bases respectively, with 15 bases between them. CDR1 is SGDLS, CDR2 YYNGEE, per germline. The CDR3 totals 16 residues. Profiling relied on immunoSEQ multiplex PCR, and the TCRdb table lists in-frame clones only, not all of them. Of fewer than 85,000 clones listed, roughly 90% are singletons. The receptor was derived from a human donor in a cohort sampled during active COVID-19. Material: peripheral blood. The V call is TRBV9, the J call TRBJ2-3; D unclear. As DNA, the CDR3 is TGTGCCAGCAGCCCCCAGCCCGGCGGAAGCACAGATACGCAGTATTTT. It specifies CASSPQPGGSTDTQYF.